The entry below describes one T cell receptor beta chain. Sequencing targeted TCR beta in blood CD8+ and CD4+ T cells. Negative isolation yielded CD8+ and CD4+ T cells; FACS enriched TEMRA cells. Deletions cut 5 bases from V and 5 bases from J, with 19 bases between. Germline V gives CDR1 PRHDT, CDR2 FYEKMQ (reference sequence). This CDR3 has 16 residues. The entry originates in a study of CD8 T cells in Susac syndrome. RNA, at about 0.45 to 1 ug, was reverse transcribed with random hexamers. TCR beta CDR3 was amplified by immunoSEQ covering 54 Vbeta and 13 Jbeta. TCRdb itself ran the immunoSEQ multiplex PCR reads through MiXCR, one entry per CDR3 protein. The data show some 180,000 distinct CDR3 sequences, roughly 94% seen once.

This rearrangement joins TRBV13 to TRBJ2-1; weak D call: TRBD2 (5 bases). The sequence derives from a human donor with Susac syndrome. Sequenced sample: CD4+ T cells from PBMCs. The CDR3: CASSQWTRRIDNEQFF. CDR3 coding DNA: TGTGCCAGCAGCCAATGGACCCGGAGGATCGACAATGAGCAGTTCTTC.